Listed here is a single T cell receptor (beta chain). V trimming: 8 bases; J trimming: 2 bases; junction bases outside the gene matches: 5. The germline V gene encodes CDR1 SGHTA and CDR2 FQGTGA. The CDR3 is 14 amino acids. This entry belongs to a study of blood T cell repertoires in COVID-19. At the level of the study: COVID-19 samples from acute and convalescent phases originated in the United States, Italy and Spain. The analysed material was cDNA or gDNA that came from T cells, B-cell-depleted T cells, or PBMCs.

Per the study methods: Estimates of nucleated cell counts were drawn from the amplification of reference gene primers. TCRdb keeps only in-frame clones here, not all; method: immunoSEQ multiplex PCR. V, J and clone size derive from that table, while D and trimming were established from the DNA sequence. The sample has about 180,000 clones, 80% to 90% seen once. Sequenced material: peripheral blood. V usage is TRBV7-3 and J usage is TRBJ2-1; 8 positions match TRBD2. The receptor's source is a man between 60 and 75 years old with acute or convalescent COVID-19. The CDR3 region is CASAGGGPYNEQFF. In DNA, the CDR3 is TGTGCCAGCGCGGGAGGCGGTCCCTACAATGAGCAGTTCTTC.